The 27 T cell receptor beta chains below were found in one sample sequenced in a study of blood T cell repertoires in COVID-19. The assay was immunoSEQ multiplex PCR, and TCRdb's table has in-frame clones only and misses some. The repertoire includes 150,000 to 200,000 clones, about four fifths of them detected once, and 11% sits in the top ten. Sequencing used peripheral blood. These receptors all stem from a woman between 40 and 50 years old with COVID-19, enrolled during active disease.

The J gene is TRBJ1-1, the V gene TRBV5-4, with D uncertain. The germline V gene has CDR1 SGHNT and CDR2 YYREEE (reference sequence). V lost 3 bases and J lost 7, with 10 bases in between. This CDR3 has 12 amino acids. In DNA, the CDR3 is TGTGCCAGCAGCTGGGCGGGCCGTGAAGCTTTCTTT. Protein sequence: CASSWAGREAFF.

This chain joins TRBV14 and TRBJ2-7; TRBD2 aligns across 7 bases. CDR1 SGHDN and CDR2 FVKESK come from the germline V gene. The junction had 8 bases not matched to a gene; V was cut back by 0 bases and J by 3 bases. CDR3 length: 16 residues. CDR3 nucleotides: TGTGCCAGCAGCCAAGATCCCCTGGGGGGGTACTACGAGCAGTACTTC. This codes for CASSQDPLGGYYEQYF.

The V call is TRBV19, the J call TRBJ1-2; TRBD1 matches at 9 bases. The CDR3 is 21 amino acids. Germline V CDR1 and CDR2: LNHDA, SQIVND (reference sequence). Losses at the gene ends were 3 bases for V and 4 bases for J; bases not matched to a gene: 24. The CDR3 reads CASSIRVWWGTGTKRGYGYTF. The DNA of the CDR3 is TGTGCCAGTAGTATCAGGGTATGGTGGGGGACAGGGACGAAGCGGGGCTATGGCTACACCTTC. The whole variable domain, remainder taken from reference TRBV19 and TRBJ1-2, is DGGITQSPKYLFRKEGQNVTLSCEQNLNHDAMYWYRQDPGQGLRLIYYSQIVNDFQKGDIAEGYSVSREKKESFPLTVTSAQKNPTAFYLCASSIRVWWGTGTKRGYGYTFGSGTRLTVV.

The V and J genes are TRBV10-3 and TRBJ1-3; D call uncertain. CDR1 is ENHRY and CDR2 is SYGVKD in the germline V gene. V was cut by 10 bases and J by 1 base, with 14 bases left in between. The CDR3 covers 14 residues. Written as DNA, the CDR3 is TGTGCCACCAAACTCCCCGCGTCTGGAAACACCATATATTTT. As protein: CATKLPASGNTIYF.

The CDR3 bases are TGTGCCAGCAGCTTCGATCTAGCGGGAGGGGAGCTGTTTTTT. Encoded protein: CASSFDLAGGELFF. The J gene is TRBJ2-2, the V gene TRBV11-2, with TRBD2 matching 9 bases. The CDR3 has 14 amino acids. Germline CDR1 and CDR2: SGHAT and FQNNGV. The V gene end was trimmed by 3 bases and the J gene end by 8 bases; junction bases not matched to a gene: 4.

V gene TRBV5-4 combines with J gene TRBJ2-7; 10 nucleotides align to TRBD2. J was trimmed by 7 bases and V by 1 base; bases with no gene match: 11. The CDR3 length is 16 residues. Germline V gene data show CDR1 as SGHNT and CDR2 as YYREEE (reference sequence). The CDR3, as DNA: TGTGCCAGCAGCTTGTTTCCAGCGGGAGGGCCAAGAGAGCAGTACTTC. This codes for CASSLFPAGGPREQYF.

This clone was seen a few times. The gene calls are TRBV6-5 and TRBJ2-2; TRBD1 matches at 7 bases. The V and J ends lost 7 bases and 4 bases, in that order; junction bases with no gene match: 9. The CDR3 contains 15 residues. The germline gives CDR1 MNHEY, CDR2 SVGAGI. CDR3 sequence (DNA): TGTGCCAGCAAAAAAGGGACAGTCTCCACCGGGGAGCTGTTTTTT. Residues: CASKKGTVSTGELFF.

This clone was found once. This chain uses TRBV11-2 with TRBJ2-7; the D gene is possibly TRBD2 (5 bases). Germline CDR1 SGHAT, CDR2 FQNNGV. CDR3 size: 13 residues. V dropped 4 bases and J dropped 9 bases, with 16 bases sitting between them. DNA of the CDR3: TGTGCCAGCAGCTCCTGGGATATCCGGGGGCAGTACGTC. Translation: CASSSWDIRGQYV.

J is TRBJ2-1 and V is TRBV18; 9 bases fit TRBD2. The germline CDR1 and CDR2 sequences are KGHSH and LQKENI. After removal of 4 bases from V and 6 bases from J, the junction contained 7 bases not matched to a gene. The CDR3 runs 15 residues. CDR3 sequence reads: CASSQGTSPGNEQFF. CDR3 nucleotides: TGTGCCAGCTCACAAGGGACTAGCCCAGGCAATGAGCAGTTCTTC.

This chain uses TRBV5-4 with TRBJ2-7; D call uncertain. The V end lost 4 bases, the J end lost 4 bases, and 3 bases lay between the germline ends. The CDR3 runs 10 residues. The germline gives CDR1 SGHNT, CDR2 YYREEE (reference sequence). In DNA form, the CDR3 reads TGTGCCAGCAGCCCTTACGAGCAGTACGTC. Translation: CASSPYEQYV.

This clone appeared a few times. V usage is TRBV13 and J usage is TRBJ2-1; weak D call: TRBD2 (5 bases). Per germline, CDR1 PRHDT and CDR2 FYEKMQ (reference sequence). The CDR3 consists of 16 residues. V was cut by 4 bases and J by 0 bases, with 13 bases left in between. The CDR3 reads CASSSSGLSSYNEQFF. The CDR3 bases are TGTGCCAGCAGCTCTTCAGGACTGAGCTCCTACAATGAGCAGTTCTTC. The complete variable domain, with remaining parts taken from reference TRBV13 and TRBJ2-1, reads AAGVIQSPRHLIKEKRETATLKCYPIPRHDTVYWYQQGPGQDPQFLISFYEKMQSDKGSIPDRFSAQQFSDYHSELNMSSLELGDSALYFCASSSSGLSSYNEQFFGPGTRLTVL.

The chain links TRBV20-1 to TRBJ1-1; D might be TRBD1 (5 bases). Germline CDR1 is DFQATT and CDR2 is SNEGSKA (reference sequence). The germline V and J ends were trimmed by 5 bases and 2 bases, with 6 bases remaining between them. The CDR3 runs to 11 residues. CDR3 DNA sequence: TGCAGTGCTCAGGGTAACACTGAAGCTTTCTTT. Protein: CSAQGNTEAFF.

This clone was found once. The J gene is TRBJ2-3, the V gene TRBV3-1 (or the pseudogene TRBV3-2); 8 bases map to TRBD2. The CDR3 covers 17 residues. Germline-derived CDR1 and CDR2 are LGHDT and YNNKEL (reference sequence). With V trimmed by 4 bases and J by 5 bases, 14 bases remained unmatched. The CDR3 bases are TGTGCCAGCAGCCCCTTCTTCCTGAGCGGGAGCCGAGATACGCAGTATTTT. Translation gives CASSPFFLSGSRDTQYF.

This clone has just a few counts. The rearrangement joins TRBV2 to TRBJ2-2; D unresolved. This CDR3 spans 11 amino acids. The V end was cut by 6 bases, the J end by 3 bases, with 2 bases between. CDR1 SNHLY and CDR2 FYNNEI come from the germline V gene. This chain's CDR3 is CASSYTGELFF. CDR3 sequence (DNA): TGTGCCAGCAGCTACACCGGGGAGCTGTTTTTT.

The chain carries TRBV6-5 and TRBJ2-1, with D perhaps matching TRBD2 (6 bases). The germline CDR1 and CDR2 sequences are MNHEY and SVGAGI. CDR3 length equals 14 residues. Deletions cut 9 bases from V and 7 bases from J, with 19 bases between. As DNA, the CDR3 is TGTGCCAGTAGACCCGCGGGGCCCCGGAATGAGCAGTTCTTC. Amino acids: CASRPAGPRNEQFF.

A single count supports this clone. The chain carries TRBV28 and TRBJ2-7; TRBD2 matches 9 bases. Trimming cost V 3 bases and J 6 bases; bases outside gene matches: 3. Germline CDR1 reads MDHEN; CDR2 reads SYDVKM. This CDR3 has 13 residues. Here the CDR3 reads CASSFIAGAEQYF. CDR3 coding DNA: TGTGCCAGCAGTTTCATAGCGGGAGCCGAGCAGTACTTC.

DNA of the CDR3: TGTGCCAGCAGTACTAGCGGGAGGGGAGACAACGTCCTGACTTTC. This translates into CASSTSGRGDNVLTF. The chain joins TRBV6-6 to TRBJ2-6, with 13 bases identical to TRBD2. V lost 5 bases to trimming and J lost 9 bases; unmatched junction nucleotides: 4. This CDR3 contains 15 residues. The germline V gene has CDR1 MNHNY and CDR2 SVGAGI (reference sequence).

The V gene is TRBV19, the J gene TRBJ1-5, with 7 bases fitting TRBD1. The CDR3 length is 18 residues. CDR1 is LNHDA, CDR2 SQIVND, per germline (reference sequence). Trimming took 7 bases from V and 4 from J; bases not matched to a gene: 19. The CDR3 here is CASTHRGPSGGLNQPQHF. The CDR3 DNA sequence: TGTGCCAGTACTCACAGGGGTCCTAGTGGGGGCCTTAATCAGCCCCAGCATTTT.

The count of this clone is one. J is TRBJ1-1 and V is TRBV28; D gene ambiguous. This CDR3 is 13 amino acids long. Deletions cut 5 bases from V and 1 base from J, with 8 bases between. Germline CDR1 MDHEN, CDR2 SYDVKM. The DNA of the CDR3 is TGTGCCAGCAGTCTAACGGGGAACACTGAAGCTTTCTTT. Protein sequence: CASSLTGNTEAFF.

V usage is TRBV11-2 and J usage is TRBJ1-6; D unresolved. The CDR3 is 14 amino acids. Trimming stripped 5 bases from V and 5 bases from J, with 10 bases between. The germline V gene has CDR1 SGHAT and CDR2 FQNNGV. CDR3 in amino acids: CASSQRRNNSPLHF. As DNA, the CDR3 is TGTGCCAGCAGCCAAAGGCGGAATAATTCACCCCTCCACTTT.

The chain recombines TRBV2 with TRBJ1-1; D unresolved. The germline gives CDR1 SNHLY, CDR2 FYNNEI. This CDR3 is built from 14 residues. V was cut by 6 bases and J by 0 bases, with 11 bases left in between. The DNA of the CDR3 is TGTGCCAGCAGCCCCCGCGGTGTGAACACTGAAGCTTTCTTT. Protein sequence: CASSPRGVNTEAFF.

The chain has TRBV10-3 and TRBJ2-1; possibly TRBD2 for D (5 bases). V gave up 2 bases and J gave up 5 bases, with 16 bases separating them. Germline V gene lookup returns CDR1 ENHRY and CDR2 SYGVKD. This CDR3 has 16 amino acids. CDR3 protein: CAISEPGGFVHNEQFF. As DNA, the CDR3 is TGTGCCATCAGTGAGCCTGGCGGGTTTGTTCACAATGAGCAGTTCTTC.

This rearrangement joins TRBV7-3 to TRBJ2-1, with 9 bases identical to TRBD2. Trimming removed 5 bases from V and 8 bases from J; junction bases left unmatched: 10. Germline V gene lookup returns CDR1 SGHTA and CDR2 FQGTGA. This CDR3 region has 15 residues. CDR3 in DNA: TGTGCCAGCAGCCAGAGCGGGGGGTTGTTCGATGAGCAGTTCTTC. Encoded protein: CASSQSGGLFDEQFF.

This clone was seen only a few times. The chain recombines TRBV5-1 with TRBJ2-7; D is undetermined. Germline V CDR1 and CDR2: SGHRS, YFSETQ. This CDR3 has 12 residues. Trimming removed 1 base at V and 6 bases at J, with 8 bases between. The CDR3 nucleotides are TGCGCCAGCAGCTTGTCAGGTTCCGAGCAGTACTTC. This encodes CASSLSGSEQYF. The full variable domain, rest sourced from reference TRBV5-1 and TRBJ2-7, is KAGVTQTPRYLIKTRGQQVTLSCSPISGHRSVSWYQQTPGQGLQFLFEYFSETQRNKGNFPGRFSGRQFSNSRSEMNVSTLELGDSALYLCASSLSGSEQYFGPGTRLTVT.

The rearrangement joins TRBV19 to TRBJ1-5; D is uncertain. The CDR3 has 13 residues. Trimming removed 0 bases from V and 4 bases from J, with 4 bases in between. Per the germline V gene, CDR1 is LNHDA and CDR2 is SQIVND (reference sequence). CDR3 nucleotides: TGTGCCAGTAGTATAGATCAGAATCAGCCCCAGCATTTT. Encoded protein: CASSIDQNQPQHF. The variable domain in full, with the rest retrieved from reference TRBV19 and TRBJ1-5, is DGGITQSPKYLFRKEGQNVTLSCEQNLNHDAMYWYRQDPGQGLRLIYYSQIVNDFQKGDIAEGYSVSREKKESFPLTVTSAQKNPTAFYLCASSIDQNQPQHFGDGTRLSIL.

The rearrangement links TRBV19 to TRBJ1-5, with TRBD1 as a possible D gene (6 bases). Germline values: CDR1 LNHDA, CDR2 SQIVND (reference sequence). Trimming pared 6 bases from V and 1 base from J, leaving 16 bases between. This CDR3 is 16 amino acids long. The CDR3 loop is CASSRTQGPSNQPQHF. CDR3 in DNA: TGTGCCAGTAGCAGAACACAGGGACCCAGCAATCAGCCCCAGCATTTT.

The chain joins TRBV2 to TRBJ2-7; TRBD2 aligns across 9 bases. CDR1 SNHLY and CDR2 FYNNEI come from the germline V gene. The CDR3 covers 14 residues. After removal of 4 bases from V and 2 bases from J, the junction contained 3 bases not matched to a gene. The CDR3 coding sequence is TGTGCCAGCAGTGGGACTAGCGCTACCTACGAGCAGTACTTC. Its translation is CASSGTSATYEQYF. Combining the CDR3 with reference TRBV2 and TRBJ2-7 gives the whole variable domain EPEVTQTPSHQVTQMGQEVILRCVPISNHLYFYWYRQILGQKVEFLVSFYNNEISEKSEIFDDQFSVERPDGSNFTLKIRSTKLEDSAMYFCASSGTSATYEQYFGPGTRLTVT.